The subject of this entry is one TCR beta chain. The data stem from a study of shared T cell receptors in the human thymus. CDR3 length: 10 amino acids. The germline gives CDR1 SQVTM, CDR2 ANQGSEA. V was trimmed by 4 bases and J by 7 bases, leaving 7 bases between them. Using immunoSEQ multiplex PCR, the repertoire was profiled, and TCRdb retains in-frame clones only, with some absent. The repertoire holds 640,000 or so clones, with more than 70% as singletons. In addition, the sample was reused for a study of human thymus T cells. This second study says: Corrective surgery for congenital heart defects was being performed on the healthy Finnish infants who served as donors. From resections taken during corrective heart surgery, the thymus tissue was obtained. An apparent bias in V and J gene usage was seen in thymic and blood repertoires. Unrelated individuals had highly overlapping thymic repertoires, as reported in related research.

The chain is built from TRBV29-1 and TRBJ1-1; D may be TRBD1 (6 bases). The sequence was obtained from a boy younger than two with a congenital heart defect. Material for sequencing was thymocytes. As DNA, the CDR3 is TGCAGCGTTGGACAGGATGAAGCTTTCTTT. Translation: CSVGQDEAFF.